This T cell receptor (beta chain) was obtained from a study of shared clonotypes between healthy human individuals. Donors were healthy HIV-negative adults without recent acute infections or vaccinations. The CDR3 consists of 14 residues. CDR1 and CDR2 (germline): MNHNS, SASEGT. Trimming removed 3 bases from V and 4 bases from J; junction bases left unmatched: 5. Data came from immunoSEQ multiplex PCR; TCRdb stores just in-frame clones and leaves some out. The data hold some 2.4 million clones, with 93% observed a single time. This receptor was taken from a man aged 18 to 30 in good health. Some clones in this sample may be carry-over from other donors' samples. The V and J genes are TRBV6-1 and TRBJ1-1, with 7 nucleotides matching TRBD1. The sequencing input was naive CD4+ T cells from PBMCs. The sample's subset: CD45RA+ positively selected. CDR3 nucleotide sequence: TGTGCCAGCAGTGAGGTCACAGGGGTCACTGAAGCTTTCTTT. Amino acids: CASSEVTGVTEAFF.